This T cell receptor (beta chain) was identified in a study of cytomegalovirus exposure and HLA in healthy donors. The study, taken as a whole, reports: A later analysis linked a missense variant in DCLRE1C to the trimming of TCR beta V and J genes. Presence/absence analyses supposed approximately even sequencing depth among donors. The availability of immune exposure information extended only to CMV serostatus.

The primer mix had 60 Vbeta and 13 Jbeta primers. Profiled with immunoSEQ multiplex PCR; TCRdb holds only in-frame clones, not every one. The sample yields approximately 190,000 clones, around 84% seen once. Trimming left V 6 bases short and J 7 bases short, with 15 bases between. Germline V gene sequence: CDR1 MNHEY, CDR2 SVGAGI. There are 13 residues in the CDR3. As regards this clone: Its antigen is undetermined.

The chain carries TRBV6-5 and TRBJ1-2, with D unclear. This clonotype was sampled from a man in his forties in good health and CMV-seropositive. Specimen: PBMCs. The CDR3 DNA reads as TGTGCCAGCAGCCCCGTCCCGGGAGGTGGCTACACCTTC. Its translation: CASSPVPGGGYTF.